Following are 28 T cell receptor beta chains from one sample sequenced in a study of blood T cells in healthy people across ages. Combining a sample-barcoded 5' primer with a J-beta primer mix, a second PCR ran for roughly 6 to 12 cycles. MiXCR, run by TCRdb on the 5' RACE reads, gives a single entry per CDR3 protein. Of some 1,500,000 distinct CDR3 sequences detected, roughly two fifths appear once; the ten largest clones hold just over 4%. The sequenced sample consisted of blood. All receptors come from a woman in her late teens or twenties in good health.

This chain's CDR3 is CASINPFPGLLLLNEQFF. The CDR3 nucleotides are TGTGCCAGCATTAACCCCTTCCCGGGACTACTCCTACTCAATGAGCAGTTCTTC. The rearrangement joins TRBV21-1 to TRBJ2-1; the listed D gene, TRBD1, was not tested against the DNA. TRBV21-1 has pseudogene status. This CDR3 comprises 18 residues.

About this clonotype: A much larger clone lies a single base off, so this may be a read error. V gene TRBV6-4 combines with J gene TRBJ2-3, with D possibly being TRBD2 (6 bases). The CDR3 spans 15 residues. Trimming left V 1 base short and J 0 bases short, with 8 bases between. Germline V gene lookup returns CDR1 MRHNA and CDR2 SNTAGT. CDR3 region: CASSDFAGSTDTQYF. The CDR3 bases are TGTGCCAGCAGTGACTTTGCGGGGAGCACAGATACGCAGTATTTT.

The gene calls are TRBV20-1 and TRBJ1-6; D unresolved. The V end was cut by 1 base, the J end by 8 bases, with 9 bases between. Germline V gene sequence: CDR1 DFQATT, CDR2 SNEGSKA (reference sequence). The CDR3 spans 13 residues. For the CDR3, the DNA is TGCAGTGCTAGAGCCCCGCCTTATTCACCCCTCCACTTT. Amino acid sequence: CSARAPPYSPLHF.

The table lists this clonotype with a few counts. The V call is TRBV3-1, the J call TRBJ1-5; maybe TRBD1 (5 bases). The CDR3 is 14 residues long. CDR1 LGHDT and CDR2 YNNKEL come from the germline V gene (reference sequence). V was trimmed by 5 bases and J by 4 bases, leaving 12 bases between them. The CDR3 sequence is CASSETRGNQPQHF. In nucleotides, the CDR3 is TGTGCCAGCAGCGAAACGAGGGGTAATCAGCCCCAGCATTTT.

Only one count was recorded for this clonotype. The chain uses TRBV9 and TRBJ2-3, with 7 bases lining up with TRBD2. J gave up 6 bases and V 4 bases, and 11 bases lay outside the gene matches. CDR3 size: 15 residues. From germline, CDR1 is SGDLS and CDR2 YYNGEE. CDR3 in DNA: TGTGCCAGCAGCCCCCAGTGGGGGGGGGTTGATACGCAGTATTTT. It codes for CASSPQWGGVDTQYF.

This clonotype was picked up a small number of times. The V gene is TRBV29-1, the J gene TRBJ2-4; TRBD2 might be the D (6 bases). This CDR3 spans 13 amino acids. The V and J ends lost 5 bases and 4 bases respectively, with 12 bases between them. Germline CDR1 reads SQVTM; CDR2 reads ANQGSEA. As DNA, the CDR3 is TGCAGCGTTATCGCGGGAAATAAAAACATTCAGTACTTC. Translating gives CSVIAGNKNIQYF.

This clonotype occurred a few times. The chain combines TRBV5-5 with TRBJ2-2; the D gene is possibly TRBD2 (5 bases). V shed 4 bases and J shed 9 bases, with 19 bases lying between them. Germline V lookup: CDR1 SGHKS, CDR2 YYEKEE (reference sequence). This CDR3 spans 15 amino acids. CDR3 DNA sequence: TGTGCCAGCAGCCCGGCTTCACCGCGGGTTCGGGAGCTGTTTTTT. This translates into CASSPASPRVRELFF.

V gene TRBV21-1 combines with J gene TRBJ2-1; the table's D call, TRBD2, has no DNA check behind it. TRBV21-1 is annotated as a pseudogene. The CDR3 consists of 16 residues. The CDR3 reads CASSNCPAGGPNQQFF. The DNA for the CDR3 is TGTGCCAGCAGCAATTGCCCAGCGGGAGGGCCCAATCAGCAGTTCTTC.

The sample holds one count of this clonotype. This sequence joins TRBV6-1 and TRBJ2-7, with a possible D match to TRBD2 (6 bases). Per germline, CDR1 MNHNS and CDR2 SASEGT. Trimming cost V 11 bases and J 2 bases, with 10 bases left between them. This CDR3 is 11 amino acids long. Here the CDR3 DNA reads TGTGCCGGGAGGACTACCTACGAGCAGTACTTC. Residues: CAGRTTYEQYF.

The chain couples TRBV20-1 to TRBJ2-7; D unresolved. This CDR3 has 14 amino acids. Germline lookup yields CDR1 DFQATT and CDR2 SNEGSKA (reference sequence). Trimming removed 3 bases at V and 5 bases at J, with 17 bases between. The DNA of the CDR3 is TGCAGTGCTAGCAGCACGCCAAGTAGGAACGAGCAGTACTTC. Translated: CSASSTPSRNEQYF.

V usage is TRBV7-9 and J usage is TRBJ2-7; 8 positions agree with TRBD1. Germline V CDR1 and CDR2: SEHNR, FQNEAQ (reference sequence). The CDR3 is 15 residues long. After removal of 4 bases from V and 3 bases from J, the junction contained 8 bases not matched to a gene. Here the CDR3 DNA reads TGTGCCAGCAGCTCCTCCCCGGACAGGGACTACGAGCAGTACTTC. Translating gives CASSSSPDRDYEQYF.

This clonotype was found a few times. The chain has TRBV2 and TRBJ2-5; weak D call: TRBD1 (5 bases). The CDR3 runs to 13 residues. V was cut by 8 bases and J by 4 bases, with 14 bases left in between. Looked up from germline, CDR1 is SNHLY and CDR2 is FYNNEI. The CDR3 bases are TGTGCCAGCGTGCAGGACCAGGGAGAGACCCAGTACTTC. Residues: CASVQDQGETQYF.

This clonotype was observed a few times. The chain couples TRBV7-8 to TRBJ2-1, with 8 bases that match TRBD2. Germline V gene lookup returns CDR1 SGHVS and CDR2 FQNEAQ. The CDR3 consists of 15 residues. V was pared by 11 bases and J by 2 bases, with 11 bases of the junction left unmatched. The CDR3 DNA reads as TGTGCCTCAACCCTAAATAGCGGGGCCTACAATGAGCAGTTCTTC. Translating gives CASTLNSGAYNEQFF.

This clonotype was seen more than once but under ten times. The CDR3 DNA reads TGTGCCTGGAGTTCTGCAGATACGCAGTATTTT. This sequence encodes CAWSSADTQYF. The chain uses TRBV30 and TRBJ2-3; D unresolved. V was pared by 2 bases and J by 4 bases, with 4 bases between. The CDR3 spans 11 residues. CDR1 is GTSNPN, CDR2 SVGIG, per germline (reference sequence).

This clonotype was picked up many times. The chain joins TRBV12-3 or TRBV12-4 to TRBJ2-7; TRBD1 is a possible D gene (5 bases). Between the trimmed V and J ends, which lost 6 bases and 2 bases, there was a span of 11 bases. This CDR3 contains 13 residues. This CDR3 reads CASSNPRAYEQYF. In DNA, the CDR3 is TGTGCCAGCAGCAACCCCAGGGCCTACGAGCAGTACTTC.

The rearrangement links TRBV12-5 to TRBJ1-5; no firm D call. CDR3 length equals 13 residues. The V and J ends lost 0 bases and 7 bases respectively, with 7 bases between them. In germline, CDR1 is LGHNT, CDR2 FRNRAP. The CDR3 nucleotides read TGTGCTAGTGGTTTGGTACTCGAACAGCCCCAGCATTTT. Its protein is CASGLVLEQPQHF.

This clonotype was seen only a few times. V is TRBV18 and J is TRBJ2-7; the match to TRBD1 covers 10 bases. The ends lost 3 bases at V and 1 base at J; junction bases unmatched: 3. In germline, CDR1 is KGHSH, CDR2 LQKENI. This CDR3 spans 15 amino acids. CDR3 bases: TGTGCCAGCTCACCTGGGACAGGGGAGTCCTACGAGCAGTACTTC. The encoded protein is CASSPGTGESYEQYF. The variable domain in full, completed from reference TRBV18 and TRBJ2-7, reads NAGVMQNPRHLVRRRGQEARLRCSPMKGHSHVYWYRQLPEEGLKFMVYLQKENIIDESGMPKERFSAEFPKEGPSILRIQQVVRGDSAAYFCASSPGTGESYEQYFGPGTRLTVT.

This clonotype showed up just a few times. The gene calls are TRBV20-1 and TRBJ2-3; D is possibly TRBD2 (6 bases). The CDR3 sequence is 14 residues long. Trimming took off 3 bases at V and 2 bases at J, with 12 bases between the two ends. Germline V CDR1 and CDR2: DFQATT, SNEGSKA (reference sequence). CDR3: CSARVSGNTDTQYF. The CDR3 bases are TGCAGTGCTAGGGTTAGCGGTAACACAGATACGCAGTATTTT.

The V call is TRBV5-1, the J call TRBJ2-5; the match to TRBD1 covers 7 bases. After removal of 3 bases from V and 5 bases from J, the junction contained 7 bases not matched to a gene. The CDR3 length is 14 residues. In germline, CDR1 is SGHRS, CDR2 YFSETQ. CDR3 sequence (DNA): TGCGCCAGCAGCTATACAGGGGTCGGGGAGACCCAGTACTTC. Protein: CASSYTGVGETQYF.

V is TRBV29-1 and J is TRBJ2-7; TRBD1 agrees at 11 bases. Germline CDR1 and CDR2: SQVTM and ANQGSEA. This CDR3 comprises 11 residues. V was clipped by 7 bases and J by 6 bases; unmatched bases: 2. CDR3 sequence: CSAGQGGEQYF. DNA for the CDR3: TGCAGCGCGGGACAGGGGGGCGAGCAGTACTTC.

In this sample, this clonotype turned up a few times. The chain employs TRBV5-6 and TRBJ2-5, with D perhaps matching TRBD2 (5 bases). V shed 3 bases and J shed 3 bases, with 18 bases lying between them. This CDR3 is 16 amino acids long. CDR1 and CDR2 from the germline V gene are SGHDT and YYEEEE. The CDR3: CASSYLIPLAKETQYF. The CDR3 DNA is TGTGCCAGCAGCTACTTGATCCCCCTAGCAAAAGAGACCCAGTACTTC.

The rearrangement uses TRBV5-1 and TRBJ2-5; the D is unclear. Trimming cost V 0 bases and J 4 bases, with 10 bases left between them. The CDR3 consists of 14 residues. Germline lookup yields CDR1 SGHRS and CDR2 YFSETQ. The CDR3 loop is CASSLVHGLETQYF. CDR3 coding DNA: TGCGCCAGCAGCTTGGTCCATGGGTTAGAGACCCAGTACTTC. Full variable domain (outside the CDR3, taken from reference TRBV5-1 and TRBJ2-5): KAGVTQTPRYLIKTRGQQVTLSCSPISGHRSVSWYQQTPGQGLQFLFEYFSETQRNKGNFPGRFSGRQFSNSRSEMNVSTLELGDSALYLCASSLVHGLETQYFGPGTRLLVL.

The CDR3 is CAISAGTSGDEQFF. The CDR3 DNA is TGTGCCATCAGTGCCGGGACTAGCGGGGATGAGCAGTTCTTC. This chain uses TRBV10-3 with TRBJ2-1, with 13 positions matching TRBD2. Germline loops: CDR1 ENHRY, CDR2 SYGVKD. V was pared by 4 bases and J by 8 bases, with 2 bases of the junction left unmatched. The CDR3 is 14 amino acids.

The chain joins TRBV25-1 to TRBJ2-5; D is perhaps TRBD1 or TRBD2 (5 bases each). The CDR3 has 15 residues. Germline-derived CDR1 and CDR2 are MGHDK and SYGVNS. V dropped 1 base and J dropped 5 bases, with 14 bases sitting between them. CDR3 DNA sequence: TGTGCCAGCAGTGAATCGGGGCGGGCCTTTGAGACCCAGTACTTC. Protein product: CASSESGRAFETQYF.

This clonotype was seen a few times. The chain links TRBV7-2 to TRBJ2-4; D unclear. This CDR3 comprises 17 residues. The V gene's germline CDR1 is SGHTA and CDR2 FQGNSA. The V end lost 6 bases, the J end lost 4 bases, and 22 bases lay between the germline ends. CDR3 residues: CASSLLPGSGLKNIQYF. The CDR3 bases are TGTGCCAGCAGTCTTCTCCCGGGCTCTGGTTTAAAAAACATTCAGTACTTC.

Notes on this clonotype: The junction does not match germline at one end; this may be a read error. This rearrangement joins TRBV7-7 to TRBJ2-1; D is undetermined. CDR3 length: 13 amino acids. Germline V gene sequence: CDR1 SSHAT, CDR2 FNYEAQ (reference sequence). CDR3 sequence reads: CASSLDLFNEQFF. CDR3 nucleotide sequence: TGTGCTAGCAGCTTAGATTTGTTCAATGAGCAGTTCTTC.

This clonotype has just a few counts. The rearrangement links TRBV21-1 to TRBJ1-2; whether TRBD1, the table's D call, matches the DNA was not checked. TRBV21-1 has pseudogene status. The length of the CDR3 is 17 residues. CDR3 sequence reads: CASSSQDRARGSYGYTF. CDR3 bases: TGTGCCAGCAGCAGTCAGGACAGGGCTAGGGGTAGTTATGGCTACACCTTC.

The gene calls are TRBV6-6 and TRBJ1-2, with 7 bases lining up with TRBD1. Looked up from germline, CDR1 is MNHNY and CDR2 is SVGAGI (reference sequence). The CDR3 length is 14 residues. Germline trimming cut 8 bases from V and 6 bases from J; bases unmatched to any gene: 12. The CDR3 region is CASRDVDRVHGYTF. The CDR3 DNA follows: TGTGCCAGCCGGGACGTCGACAGGGTCCATGGCTACACCTTC.